These 27 T cell receptor beta chains share one sample of origin, sequenced in a study of cytomegalovirus exposure and HLA in healthy donors. The PCR ran on 60 Vbeta and 13 Jbeta primers. This table comes from immunoSEQ multiplex PCR, and its TCRdb copy is limited to in-frame clones, with some not included. The table for this sample gives approximately 140,000 clones. The sequencing sample was made of PBMCs. Source of these receptors: a woman aged 18-30 years in good health and CMV-seronegative.

The V and J genes are TRBV20-1 and TRBJ2-5, with D possibly being TRBD1 (6 bases). Matching the DNA end better, TRBJ2-7 makes the J call doubtful. The V gene's germline CDR1 is DFQATT and CDR2 SNEGSKA (reference sequence). The CDR3 sequence is 11 residues long. Here the CDR3 reads CSASRGREQYF. CDR3 DNA sequence: TGCAGTGCTAGCAGGGGCCGCGAGCAGTACTTC.

V usage is TRBV5-1 and J usage is TRBJ1-1; no clear D gene. V lost 0 bases to trimming and J lost 1 base, with 10 bases between them. CDR3 length: 15 residues. The germline CDR1 and CDR2 sequences are SGHRS and YFSETQ. The CDR3 loop reads CASSLGAPGNTEAFF. The CDR3 bases are TGCGCCAGCAGCTTGGGGGCCCCAGGGAACACTGAAGCTTTCTTT.

This rearrangement joins TRBV19 to TRBJ2-5; the match to TRBD1 covers 9 bases. The CDR3 totals 15 residues. J gave up 4 bases and V 9 bases, and 12 bases lay outside the gene matches. CDR1 LNHDA and CDR2 SQIVND come from the germline V gene (reference sequence). The CDR3 DNA follows: TGTGCCAGCGCGGACAGGGGAGGCGAAGGAGAGACCCAGTACTTC. It is translated as CASADRGGEGETQYF.

The CDR3 spells CASSRTLAGGYNEQFF. The CDR3 region has the DNA TGTGCCAGCAGCCGGACACTAGCGGGAGGCTACAATGAGCAGTTCTTC. The J gene is TRBJ2-1, the V gene TRBV5-4, with 12 bases identical to TRBD2. CDR1 and CDR2 (germline): SGHNT, YYREEE (reference sequence). Unmatched junction bases numbered 5, after V lost 4 bases and J lost 3 bases. There are 16 residues in the CDR3.

V gene TRBV25-1 combines with J gene TRBJ1-2; a weak D match, TRBD1 (6 bases). The CDR3 is made up of 15 amino acids. The V end lost 0 bases, the J end lost 6 bases, and 14 bases lay between the germline ends. CDR1 is MGHDK and CDR2 is SYGVNS in the germline V gene. CDR3 region: CASSEYFAGDDGYTF. CDR3 coding DNA: TGTGCCAGCAGTGAATATTTTGCAGGGGACGATGGCTACACCTTC.

The rearrangement links TRBV7-3 to TRBJ2-1; 8 nucleotides agree with TRBD1. CDR3 size: 16 residues. After removal of 2 bases from V and 5 bases from J, the junction contained 8 bases not matched to a gene. The germline V gene encodes CDR1 SGHTA and CDR2 FQGTGA. This CDR3 reads CASSLDRGFSNNEQFF. CDR3 nucleotide sequence: TGTGCCAGCAGCTTAGACAGGGGTTTTAGTAACAATGAGCAGTTCTTC.

The V and J genes are TRBV29-1 and TRBJ2-5; D perhaps matches TRBD1 (5 bases). With 7 bases removed from V and 5 bases from J, the gap between germline ends came to 8 bases. The CDR3 extends over 10 amino acids. Germline loops: CDR1 SQVTM, CDR2 ANQGSEA. CDR3 region: CSARQETQYF. The CDR3 DNA is TGCAGCGCCCGACAGGAGACCCAGTACTTC.

The chain carries TRBV19 and TRBJ2-5; 16 nucleotides align to TRBD2. Germline assignment: CDR1 LNHDA and CDR2 SQIVND (reference sequence). Germline trimming cut 5 bases from V and 11 bases from J; bases unmatched to any gene: 5. This CDR3 region has 14 residues. The CDR3 nucleotides are TGTGCCAGTAGTCTGGGACTAGCGGGAGGGCAGCAGTACTTC. It codes for CASSLGLAGGQQYF.

The chain recombines TRBV7-9 with TRBJ2-1; TRBD2 agrees at 12 bases. Germline lookup yields CDR1 SEHNR and CDR2 FQNEAQ (reference sequence). J was trimmed by 4 bases and V by 5 bases; bases with no gene match: 12. The CDR3 covers 18 residues. CDR3 sequence reads: CASSRDRGGLAGYNEQFF. CDR3 in DNA: TGTGCCAGCAGCCGAGACAGGGGAGGACTAGCGGGATACAATGAGCAGTTCTTC.

The chain employs TRBV2 and TRBJ2-1; 10 bases line up with TRBD2. Unmatched junction bases numbered 6, after V lost 9 bases and J lost 4 bases. The germline CDR1 and CDR2 sequences are SNHLY and FYNNEI. The CDR3 is 14 residues long. The CDR3 DNA is TGTGCCAGTCTGAGCGGGGGGGTTTACAATGAGCAGTTCTTC. It translates to CASLSGGVYNEQFF.

This chain links TRBV2 with TRBJ1-1; TRBD1 agrees at 7 bases. CDR1 and CDR2 (germline): SNHLY, FYNNEI. The CDR3 totals 13 residues. V dropped 4 bases and J dropped 5; count of bases not matched to a gene: 4. The CDR3 reads CASSGQGLTEAFF. The CDR3 bases are TGTGCCAGCAGTGGACAGGGTTTAACTGAAGCTTTCTTT. The whole variable domain, filled in from reference TRBV2 and TRBJ1-1, reads EPEVTQTPSHQVTQMGQEVILRCVPISNHLYFYWYRQILGQKVEFLVSFYNNEISEKSEIFDDQFSVERPDGSNFTLKIRSTKLEDSAMYFCASSGQGLTEAFFGQGTRLTVV.

Remarks on this clone: This specimen includes other DNA sequences encoding the same CDR3. The V and J genes are TRBV5-1 and TRBJ2-3, with D maybe TRBD1 (6 bases). V was shortened by 4 bases and J by 2 bases, with 11 bases between the two germline ends. The CDR3 extends over 14 amino acids. CDR1 and CDR2 (germline): SGHRS, YFSETQ. The CDR3 DNA follows: TGCGCCAGCAGCCTAGGACAGTCCACAGATACGCAGTATTTT. Amino acid sequence: CASSLGQSTDTQYF.

The CDR3 nucleotides are TGTGCCAGCTGTTCGGCTAGCGCGCCCTACGAGCAGTACGTC. This codes for CASCSASAPYEQYV. The rearrangement joins TRBV6-1 to TRBJ2-7; maybe TRBD2 (6 bases). CDR1 and CDR2 (germline): MNHNS, SASEGT. This CDR3 comprises 14 residues. V was cut by 8 bases and J by 2 bases, with 16 bases left in between.

V is TRBV19 and J is TRBJ2-1, with 7 bases aligning to TRBD1. J was trimmed by 16 bases and V by 3 bases; bases with no gene match: 6. CDR1 and CDR2 from the germline V gene are LNHDA and SQIVND (reference sequence). The CDR3 sequence is 11 residues long. The DNA for the CDR3 is TGTGCCAGTAGTATGGGGACAGTGGGTTTCTTC. The encoded protein is CASSMGTVGFF.

The V and J genes are TRBV27 and TRBJ1-4; tentative D call: TRBD1 (5 bases). V dropped 0 bases and J dropped 3 bases, with 11 bases sitting between them. Per the germline V gene, CDR1 is MNHEY and CDR2 is SMNVEV (reference sequence). The CDR3 has 16 residues. The CDR3 sequence: CASSLSPRVANEKLFF. CDR3 DNA: TGTGCCAGCAGTTTATCTCCCAGGGTGGCTAATGAAAAACTGTTTTTT.

The chain couples TRBV6-1 to TRBJ1-4; the D gene is possibly TRBD1 (6 bases). CDR1 is MNHNS, CDR2 SASEGT, per germline. V lost 0 bases to trimming and J lost 8 bases, with 13 bases between them. CDR3 length: 15 residues. Written as DNA, the CDR3 is TGTGCCAGCAGTGAAGCCGGGGGGCGCGCGGAAAAACTGTTTTTT. It is translated as CASSEAGGRAEKLFF.

The V call is TRBV5-5, the J call TRBJ2-3; 10 nucleotides agree with TRBD2. V lost 4 bases to trimming and J lost 3 bases; unmatched junction nucleotides: 2. CDR3 length: 14 amino acids. CDR1 SGHKS and CDR2 YYEKEE come from the germline V gene (reference sequence). CDR3 protein: CASSIAGGTDTQYF. As DNA, the CDR3 is TGTGCCAGCAGCATAGCGGGAGGAACAGATACGCAGTATTTT.

This chain connects TRBV5-6 to TRBJ2-5; 13 nucleotides line up with TRBD2. V shed 2 bases, J shed 5 bases, and the junction held 3 bases outside the gene matches. This CDR3 spans 15 amino acids. Looked up from germline, CDR1 is SGHDT and CDR2 is YYEEEE. DNA for the CDR3: TGTGCCAGCAGCTTAGGACTAGCGGGAGCTGAGACCCAGTACTTC. This gives the protein CASSLGLAGAETQYF.

V usage is TRBV7-8 and J usage is TRBJ2-1; TRBD2 might be the D (5 bases). The V end lost 5 bases, the J end lost 4 bases, and 6 bases lay between the germline ends. The germline V gene has CDR1 SGHVS and CDR2 FQNEAQ. This CDR3 has 12 amino acids. CDR3 loop: CASSRTYNEQFF. The CDR3, as DNA: TGTGCCAGCAGCCGGACTTACAATGAGCAGTTCTTC.

The CDR3 nucleotides are TGCGCCAGCAGCCACACTAGCGGGAGTAATGAGCAGTTCTTC. This gives the protein CASSHTSGSNEQFF. The V gene is TRBV4-1, the J gene TRBJ2-1; 11 bases are a match to TRBD2. The CDR3 is 14 amino acids. CDR1 and CDR2 from the germline V gene are MGHRA and YSYEKL. V shed 3 bases, J shed 7 bases, and the junction held 2 bases outside the gene matches.

The chain has TRBV5-1 and TRBJ2-3, with 10 bases matching TRBD2. The CDR3 is made up of 17 amino acids. The trim removed 1 base at V and 3 bases at J, leaving 8 bases unmatched. From germline, CDR1 is SGHRS and CDR2 YFSETQ. CDR3 bases: TGCGCCAGCAGCTTGCAAGCGGGAGGGCCGGGAACAGATACGCAGTATTTT. This gives the protein CASSLQAGGPGTDTQYF.

This chain links TRBV6-1 with TRBJ2-7, with a possible D match to TRBD1 (6 bases). The CDR3 totals 12 residues. Germline CDR1 is MNHNS and CDR2 is SASEGT. V lost 10 bases and J 4 bases, leaving 14 bases between the germline ends. This CDR3 reads CATRGGNYEQYF. The CDR3 nucleotides read TGTGCCACCAGAGGGGGAAATTACGAGCAGTACTTC.

DNA of the CDR3: TGCAGCGTTGAGACAGGGGGGAACACTGAAGCTTTCTTT. Translated, it gives CSVETGGNTEAFF. J is TRBJ1-1 and V is TRBV29-1; 9 nucleotides match TRBD1. The CDR3 length is 13 residues. V gave up 3 bases and J gave up 1 base; unmatched junction bases: 0. CDR1 is SQVTM, CDR2 ANQGSEA, per germline. The complete variable domain, with remaining parts taken from reference TRBV29-1 and TRBJ1-1, reads SAVISQKPSRDICQRGTSLTIQCQVDSQVTMMFWYRQQPGQSLTLIATANQGSEATYESGFVIDKFPISRPNLTFSTLTVSNMSPEDSSIYLCSVETGGNTEAFFGQGTRLTVV.

The chain joins TRBV27 to TRBJ2-1; TRBD2 might be the D (6 bases). The V gene's germline CDR1 is MNHEY and CDR2 SMNVEV (reference sequence). V was pared by 8 bases and J by 10 bases, with 18 bases between. CDR3 length: 13 residues. CDR3 region: CASGDGRFLEQFF. CDR3 nucleotides: TGTGCCAGCGGGGACGGGAGATTTTTGGAGCAGTTCTTC.

This chain joins TRBV7-6 and TRBJ2-1; 7 bases are shared with TRBD2. CDR1 is SGHVS, CDR2 FNYEAQ, per germline. The CDR3 contains 17 residues. Trimming took 5 bases from V and 6 from J; bases not matched to a gene: 16. CDR3 loop: CASSAASSGITGNEQFF. The CDR3 DNA is TGTGCCAGCAGCGCTGCGTCGAGCGGGATAACGGGCAATGAGCAGTTCTTC.

The chain is built from TRBV5-5 and TRBJ1-3; the match to TRBD1 covers 7 bases. This CDR3 region has 18 residues. Germline CDR1 reads SGHKS; CDR2 reads YYEKEE (reference sequence). Unmatched junction bases numbered 21, after V lost 5 bases and J lost 7 bases. The CDR3 bases are TGTGCCAGCAGTCACTTCCCCCGACAGGGAGGCATAGGGAACACCATATATTTT. It encodes CASSHFPRQGGIGNTIYF.

The chain couples TRBV18 to TRBJ2-3; 12 bases fit TRBD2. V lost 5 bases, J lost 3 bases, and 3 bases stayed unmatched. This CDR3 region has 15 residues. The germline V gene encodes CDR1 KGHSH and CDR2 LQKENI. CDR3 loop: CASSSGLAGTDTQYF. The CDR3 nucleotides read TGTGCCAGCTCATCGGGACTAGCGGGTACAGATACGCAGTATTTT.